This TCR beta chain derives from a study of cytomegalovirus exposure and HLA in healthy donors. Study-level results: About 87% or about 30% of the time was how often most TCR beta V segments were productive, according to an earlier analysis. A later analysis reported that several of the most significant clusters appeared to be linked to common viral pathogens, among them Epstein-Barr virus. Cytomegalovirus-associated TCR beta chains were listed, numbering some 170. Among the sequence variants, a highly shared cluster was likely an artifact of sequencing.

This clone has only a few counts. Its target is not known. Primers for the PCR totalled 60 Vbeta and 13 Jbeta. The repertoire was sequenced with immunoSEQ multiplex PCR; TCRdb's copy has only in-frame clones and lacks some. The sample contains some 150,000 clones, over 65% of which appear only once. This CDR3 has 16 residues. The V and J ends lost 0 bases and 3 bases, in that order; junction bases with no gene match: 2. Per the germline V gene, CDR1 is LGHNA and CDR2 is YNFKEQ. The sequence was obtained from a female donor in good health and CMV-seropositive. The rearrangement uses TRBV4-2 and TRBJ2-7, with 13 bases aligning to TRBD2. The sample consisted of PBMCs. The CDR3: CASSQETSGRIYEQYF. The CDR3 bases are TGTGCCAGCAGCCAAGAGACTAGCGGGAGGATCTACGAGCAGTACTTC.